This TCR beta chain came from a study of shared clonotypes between healthy human individuals. This clone came up a few times. Other DNA sequences in the same sample also yield this CDR3. CD45RO-negative CD8 cells positively selected for CCR7 made up the naive population, which excluded terminally differentiated effector memory CD45RA+ cells. Donors were healthy HIV-negative adults without recent acute infections or vaccinations. Deep was the level at which the assay was run. It was across several immunoSEQ plates that each subset's genomic DNA was evenly split. Sequenced by immunoSEQ multiplex PCR; TCRdb stores in-frame clones only, minus some. In the table there are hundreds of thousands of clones, 95% to 96% of which are singletons. Sequencing was done on a sample of naive CD8+ T cells sorted from blood. The TCR sequence derives from a woman younger than 45 in good health.

For the CDR3, the DNA is TGTGCCAGCAGCCCGCCAGGGGACACTGAAGCTTTCTTT. This encodes CASSPPGDTEAFF. The chain has TRBV5-4 and TRBJ1-1, with D perhaps matching TRBD1 (6 bases). Deletions cut 4 bases from V and 3 bases from J, with 10 bases between. Germline CDR1 and CDR2: SGHNT and YYREEE (reference sequence). The CDR3 covers 13 residues.